Presented here are 7 T cell receptor beta chains from one specimen sequenced in a study of somatic mutations in cytotoxic T cells in rheumatoid arthritis. Here immunoSEQ multiplex PCR was the method, and the copy in TCRdb shows in-frame clones only, minus some. The data show 20,000 to 25,000 clones, approximately 80% seen once. What was sequenced was CD8+ T cells sorted from blood. The receptors originated from an adult with rheumatoid arthritis.

The chain combines TRBV5-1 with TRBJ2-6, with 10 bases that match TRBD1. After removal of 4 bases from V and 0 bases from J, the junction contained 4 bases not matched to a gene. The CDR3 contains 17 residues. Germline assignment: CDR1 SGHRS and CDR2 YFSETQ. Here the CDR3 DNA reads TGCGCCAGCAGCGCGACAGGGGGCCGCTCTGGGGCCAACGTCCTGACTTTC. Its translation is CASSATGGRSGANVLTF.

V and J are TRBV5-1 and TRBJ2-1, with TRBD2 identical over 9 bases. This CDR3 is built from 14 residues. J was trimmed by 4 bases and V by 4 bases; bases with no gene match: 3. Looked up from germline, CDR1 is SGHRS and CDR2 is YFSETQ. The CDR3 coding sequence is TGCGCCAGCAGCAGTGCGGGGGGGTACAATGAGCAGTTCTTC. Its protein product is CASSSAGGYNEQFF.

The V and J genes are TRBV11-3 and TRBJ2-7; a weak D match, TRBD1 (7 bases). The CDR3 totals 15 residues. V dropped 1 base and J dropped 2 bases, with 12 bases sitting between them. Germline CDR1 SGHNT, CDR2 YENEEA. The CDR3 sequence: CASSLGEDRTYEQYF. As DNA, the CDR3 is TGTGCCAGCAGCTTAGGGGAGGACAGGACCTACGAGCAGTACTTC.

The chain uses TRBV30 and TRBJ2-1, with D possibly TRBD2 on 6 matching bases. Germline V gene lookup returns CDR1 GTSNPN and CDR2 SVGIG (reference sequence). The V end lost 4 bases, the J end lost 4 bases, and 14 bases lay between the germline ends. The CDR3 totals 14 residues. DNA of the CDR3: TGTGCCTGGAATGAGGGCCGGGAGTACAATGAGCAGTTCTTC. Translation: CAWNEGREYNEQFF.

This clone was detected only a few times. The chain uses TRBV30 and TRBJ1-1; no clear D gene. V was clipped by 2 bases and J by 6 bases, with 10 bases between them. The germline V gene has CDR1 GTSNPN and CDR2 SVGIG (reference sequence). The CDR3 sequence is 12 residues long. In DNA, the CDR3 is TGTGCCTGGAGTTTTGTTGGGGCTGAAGCTTTCTTT. Translated, it gives CAWSFVGAEAFF. The entire variable domain, with the rest obtained from reference TRBV30 and TRBJ1-1, is as follows: SQTIHQWPATLVQPVGSPLSLECTVEGTSNPNLYWYRQAAGRGLQLLFYSVGIGQISSEVPQNLSASRPQDRQFILSSKKLLLSDSGFYLCAWSFVGAEAFFGQGTRLTVV.

CDR3 sequence reads: CASGRQGGHEKLFF. In DNA, the CDR3 is TGTGCCAGCGGTCGACAGGGAGGACATGAAAAACTGTTTTTT. The chain recombines TRBV27 with TRBJ1-4; the match to TRBD1 covers 7 bases. Germline V lookup: CDR1 MNHEY, CDR2 SMNVEV (reference sequence). Germline trimming cut 8 bases from V and 6 bases from J; bases unmatched to any gene: 9. There are 14 residues in the CDR3. The variable domain in full, completed from reference TRBV27 and TRBJ1-4, reads EAQVTQNPRYLITVTGKKLTVTCSQNMNHEYMSWYRQDPGLGLRQIYYSMNVEVTDKGDVPEGYKVSRKEKRNFPLILESPSPNQTSLYFCASGRQGGHEKLFFGSGTQLSVL.

The chain has TRBV5-1 and TRBJ2-1, with D hard to call. Germline CDR1 SGHRS, CDR2 YFSETQ. The V end was cut by 0 bases, the J end by 9 bases, with 16 bases between. The CDR3 consists of 15 residues. Here the CDR3 reads CASSLAVSTTAEQFF. Written as DNA, the CDR3 is TGCGCCAGCAGCTTGGCCGTGTCAACTACGGCTGAGCAGTTCTTC.